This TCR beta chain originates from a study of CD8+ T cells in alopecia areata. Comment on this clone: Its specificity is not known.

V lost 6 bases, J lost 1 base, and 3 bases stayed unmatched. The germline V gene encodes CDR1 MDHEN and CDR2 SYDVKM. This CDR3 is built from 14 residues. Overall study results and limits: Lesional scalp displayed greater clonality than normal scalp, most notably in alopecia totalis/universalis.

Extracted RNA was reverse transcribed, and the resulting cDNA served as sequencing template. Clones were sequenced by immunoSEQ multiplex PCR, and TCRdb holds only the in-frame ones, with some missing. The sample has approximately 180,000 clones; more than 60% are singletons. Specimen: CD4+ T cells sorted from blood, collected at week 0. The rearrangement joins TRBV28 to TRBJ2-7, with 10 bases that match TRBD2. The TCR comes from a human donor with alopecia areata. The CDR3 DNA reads TGTGCCAGCAGAATTAGCGGGGGGTCCTACGAGCAGTACTTC. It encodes CASRISGGSYEQYF. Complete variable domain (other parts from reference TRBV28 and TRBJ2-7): DVKVTQSSRYLVKRTGEKVFLECVQDMDHENMFWYRQDPGLGLRLIYFSYDVKMKEKGDIPEGYSVSREKKERFSLILESASTNQTSMYLCASRISGGSYEQYFGPGTRLTVT.